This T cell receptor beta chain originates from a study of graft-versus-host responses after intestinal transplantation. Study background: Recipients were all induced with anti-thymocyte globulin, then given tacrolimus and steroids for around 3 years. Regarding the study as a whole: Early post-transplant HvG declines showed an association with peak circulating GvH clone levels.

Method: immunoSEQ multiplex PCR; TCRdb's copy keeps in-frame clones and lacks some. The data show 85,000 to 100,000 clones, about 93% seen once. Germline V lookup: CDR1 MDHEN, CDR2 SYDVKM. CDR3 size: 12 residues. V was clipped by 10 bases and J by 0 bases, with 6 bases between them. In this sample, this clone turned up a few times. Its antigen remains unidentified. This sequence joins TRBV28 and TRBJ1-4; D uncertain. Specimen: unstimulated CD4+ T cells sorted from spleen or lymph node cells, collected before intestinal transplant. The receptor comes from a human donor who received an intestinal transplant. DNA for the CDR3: TGTGCCACCAAATCAACTAATGAAAAACTGTTTTTT. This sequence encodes CATKSTNEKLFF.